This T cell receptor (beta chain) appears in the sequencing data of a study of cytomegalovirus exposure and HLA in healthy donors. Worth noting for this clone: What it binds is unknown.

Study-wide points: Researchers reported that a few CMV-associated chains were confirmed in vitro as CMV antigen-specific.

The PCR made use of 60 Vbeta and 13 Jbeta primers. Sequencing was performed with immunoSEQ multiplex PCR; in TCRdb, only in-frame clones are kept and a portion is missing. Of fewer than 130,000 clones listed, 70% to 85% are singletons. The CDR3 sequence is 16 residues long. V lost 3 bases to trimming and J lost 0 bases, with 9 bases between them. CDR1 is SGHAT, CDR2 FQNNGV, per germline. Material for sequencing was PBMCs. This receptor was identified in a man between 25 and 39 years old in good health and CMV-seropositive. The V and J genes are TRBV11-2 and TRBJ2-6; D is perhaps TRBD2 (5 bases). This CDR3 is CASSLEADSGANVLTF. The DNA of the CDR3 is TGTGCCAGCAGCTTGGAGGCGGACTCTGGGGCCAACGTCCTGACTTTC.